This T cell receptor beta chain stems from a study of shared clonotypes between healthy human individuals. Study outcomes and limitations: The four-donor shared clonotypes exceeded non-shared clonotypes in generation probability, with non-shared ones scoring lower.

V was cut by 4 bases and J by 1 base, with 12 bases left in between. CDR3 size: 14 residues. The V gene's germline CDR1 is SGHRS and CDR2 YFSETQ. This clone was seen a single time. What it recognizes is unknown. Memory CD4+ cells were the fraction left after CD45RA+ naive selection. An assay was performed, and its level was deep. Sequencing was performed with immunoSEQ multiplex PCR; in TCRdb, only in-frame clones are kept and a portion is missing. Here the sample spans around 2.5 million clones, approximately 94% being singletons. The chain has TRBV5-1 and TRBJ2-7; D gene unclear. This receptor was taken from a man aged 18 to 29 in good health. Some clones in this sample may be carry-over from other donors' samples. The sequenced sample was naive CD4+ T cells from PBMCs. As for subset: CD45RA+ positively selected. The CDR3 here is CASSPVTASYEQYF. CDR3 DNA sequence: TGCGCCAGCAGCCCAGTAACGGCTTCCTACGAGCAGTACTTC.